What follows is one T cell receptor beta chain and its context. Its specificity is not known. V lost 2 bases, J lost 2 bases, and 11 bases lay in between. Germline V CDR1 and CDR2: SGDLS, YYNGEE. CDR3 length: 14 amino acids. The data are from a study of cytomegalovirus exposure and HLA in healthy donors. Use of 60 Vbeta and 13 Jbeta primers characterized the PCR. Clones were sequenced by immunoSEQ multiplex PCR, and TCRdb holds only the in-frame ones, with some missing. The sample shows 110,000 to 150,000 clones, around 84% of them seen only once. Study observations and caveats: An analysis was carried out at a later point. It showed that HLA-associated TCR beta chains were more clonally expanded than equally common non-associated chains. The HLA-A and HLA-B alleles of most subjects were reportedly predicted accurately from TCR beta sequences.

V usage is TRBV9 and J usage is TRBJ2-7; a possible D gene is TRBD1 (6 bases). Sequences were obtained from PBMCs. This TCR derives from a boy aged 2 to 10 in good health and CMV-seronegative. CDR3 nucleotides: TGTGCCAGCAGCGTCAGGGGCATACCCTACGAGCAGTACTTC. Translation gives CASSVRGIPYEQYF.